The 3 T cell receptor beta chains presented below share a single source sample, sequenced in a study of early T cells in non-severe SARS-CoV-2 infection. One entry per CDR3 protein results from TCRdb running MiXCR on the 5' RACE reads. The sample has roughly 30,000 distinct CDR3 sequences; 4.5% are singletons. The specimen was whole blood. These receptors came from an adult who was a healthcare worker with PCR-confirmed SARS-CoV-2 infection or an uninfected control (not recorded which).

This clonotype was seen ten or more times. The CDR3 protein is CASSYLAGVTGELFF. The CDR3 DNA follows: TGCGCCAGCAGCTACCTAGCGGGAGTCACCGGGGAGCTGTTTTTT. V gene TRBV5-1 combines with J gene TRBJ2-2; TRBD2 aligns across 10 bases. The CDR3 has 15 residues. The V and J ends lost 3 bases and 4 bases, in that order; junction bases with no gene match: 3. Germline V gene lookup returns CDR1 SGHRS and CDR2 YFSETQ. The full variable domain, in which reference TRBV5-1 and TRBJ2-2 provide the parts outside the CDR3, is KAGVTQTPRYLIKTRGQQVTLSCSPISGHRSVSWYQQTPGQGLQFLFEYFSETQRNKGNFPGRFSGRQFSNSRSEMNVSTLELGDSALYLCASSYLAGVTGELFFGEGSRLTVL.

The rearrangement links TRBV27 to TRBJ2-7, with 7 bases fitting TRBD2. Trimming took 11 bases from V and 1 from J; bases not matched to a gene: 8. This CDR3 is 13 amino acids long. In germline, CDR1 is MNHEY, CDR2 SMNVEV (reference sequence). CDR3 residues: CASSQRGSYEQYF. CDR3 coding DNA: TGTGCCTCTAGTCAGCGGGGATCCTACGAGCAGTACTTC.

This clonotype has more than one count but fewer than ten. The chain carries TRBV18 and TRBJ2-3; 12 positions agree with TRBD2. Germline CDR1 is KGHSH and CDR2 is LQKENI. CDR3 length equals 17 residues. V trimming: 3 bases; J trimming: 2 bases; junction bases outside the gene matches: 6. The CDR3 reads CASSPGLAGILTDTQYF. CDR3 bases: TGTGCCAGCTCACCTGGACTAGCGGGAATCCTCACAGATACGCAGTATTTT.